These T cell receptor beta chains were read from a single sample in a study of shared clonotypes between healthy human individuals. This table comes from immunoSEQ multiplex PCR, and its TCRdb copy is limited to in-frame clones, with some not included. The data hold millions of clones, with 85% to 95% observed a single time. Sequenced sample: naive CD4+ T cells sorted from blood. These receptors all stem from a man in his late teens or twenties in good health. Both conserved end residues are part of each CDR3. The D gene is left open where the match is weak. The size of a clone is reported for some rows only, either as once, few or many, or as a class for expanded clones.

>TRBD1|TRBV6-1|TRBJ2-7|-
CASSDRGWGSYEQYF
TGTGCCAGCAGTGACAGGGGGTGGGGCTCCTACGAGCAGTACTTC
>TRBD1|TRBV6-6|TRBJ1-5|few
CASSRTGQGNQPQHF
TGTGCCAGCAGCCGGACAGGGCAGGGCAATCAGCCCCAGCATTTT
>TRBD1|TRBV6-1|TRBJ2-7|once
CASSEKRTGGTNEQYF
TGTGCCAGCAGTGAAAAAAGGACAGGGGGAACGAACGAGCAGTACTTC
>-|TRBV7-2|TRBJ2-5|-
CASSLDPGRETQYF
TGTGCCAGCAGCTTAGACCCCGGGAGAGAGACCCAGTACTTC
>-|TRBV6-6|TRBJ2-1|-
CASSYSDLYNEQFF
TGTGCCAGCAGTTATAGCGACCTCTACAATGAGCAGTTCTTC
>-|TRBV6-6|TRBJ2-1|-
CASSGEIPYNEQFF
TGTGCCAGCAGTGGGGAGATCCCCTACAATGAGCAGTTCTTC
>TRBD2|TRBV11-3|TRBJ2-7|once
CASSSSGGPSYEQYF
TGTGCCAGCAGCTCTAGCGGGGGACCCTCCTACGAGCAGTACTTC
>-|TRBV28|TRBJ1-4|-
CASSLRGSTNEKLFF
TGTGCCAGCAGTTTACGGGGGAGTACTAATGAAAAACTGTTTTTT
>TRBD1|TRBV27|TRBJ1-1|-
CASSLDRDRRLETEAFF
TGTGCCAGCAGTTTAGACCGGGACAGGAGGTTGGAAACTGAAGCTTTCTTT
>TRBD1|TRBV7-8|TRBJ1-1|once
CASSLGTGGGTEAFF
TGTGCCAGCAGCTTAGGGACAGGGGGTGGGACTGAAGCTTTCTTT
>-|TRBV6-5|TRBJ1-4|-
CASSYQPPGVSEKLFF
TGTGCCAGCAGTTACCAACCACCGGGGGTGTCGGAAAAACTGTTTTTT
>TRBD1|TRBV7-2|TRBJ2-2|-
CASSSFRTGTTGELFF
TGTGCCAGCAGTTCCTTCCGGACAGGGACCACCGGGGAGCTGTTTTTT
>TRBD2|TRBV7-2|TRBJ2-2|-
CASSVTSGRVSGELFF
TGTGCCAGCAGCGTTACTAGCGGGAGAGTATCCGGGGAGCTGTTTTTT
>-|TRBV2|TRBJ2-7|once
CASRLTRGEQYF
TGTGCCAGCAGACTAACTAGAGGCGAGCAGTACTTC
>-|TRBV7-7|TRBJ2-5|-
CASSLAVSETQYF
TGTGCTAGCAGCTTAGCGGTATCGGAGACCCAGTACTTC
>-|TRBV30|TRBJ2-1|-
CAWSVKPSVLAGEQFF
TGTGCCTGGAGTGTAAAGCCTAGCGTCCTGGCGGGTGAGCAGTTCTTC
>-|TRBV6-5|TRBJ1-6|few
CASSYQPGPFNSPLHF
TGTGCCAGCAGCTACCAACCGGGACCCTTTAATTCACCCCTCCACTTT
>-|TRBV19|TRBJ2-3|-
CASSIGGTDTQYF
TGTGCCAGTAGTATTGGGGGGACAGATACGCAGTATTTT
>TRBD2|TRBV10-3|TRBJ2-7|-
CAISGGPQRGPREQYF
TGTGCCATCAGTGGGGGCCCCCAGCGGGGGCCGAGAGAGCAGTACTTC
>TRBD1|TRBV6-5|TRBJ2-1|-
CASSYSWAGGGNEQFF
TGTGCCAGCAGTTACTCGTGGGCAGGGGGTGGCAATGAGCAGTTCTTC
>-|TRBV14|TRBJ2-4|-
CASSPDNRIAKNIQYF
TGTGCCAGCAGCCCCGACAATAGGATAGCCAAAAACATTCAGTACTTC
>TRBD1|TRBV25-1|TRBJ1-2|-
CASSDARGPDGYTF
TGTGCCAGCAGTGATGCCAGGGGGCCAGATGGCTACACCTTC
>TRBD2|TRBV9|TRBJ2-1|-
CASSPLPGGPVNEQFF
TGTGCCAGCAGCCCACTACCGGGAGGGCCTGTCAATGAGCAGTTCTTC
>-|TRBV7-4|TRBJ2-5|-
CASSWGLTQETQYF
TGTGCCAGCAGCTGGGGACTTACCCAAGAGACCCAGTACTTC
>-|TRBV7-8|TRBJ2-2|-
CASSLGVVGTGELFF
TGTGCCAGCAGCTTAGGGGTAGTCGGGACCGGGGAGCTGTTTTTT
>-|TRBV9|TRBJ2-6|-
CASSVVQSGANVLTF
TGTGCCAGCAGCGTAGTCCAGTCCGGGGCCAACGTCCTGACTTTC
>-|TRBV2|TRBJ1-2|few
CASSGTGSPFDGYTF
TGTGCCAGCAGTGGAACGGGATCCCCATTTGATGGCTACACCTTC
>-|TRBV9|TRBJ1-2|-
CASSVDGNPRGYTF
TGTGCCAGCAGCGTAGACGGAAACCCGAGGGGCTACACCTTC
>-|TRBV18|TRBJ1-1|-
CASSDSISTEAFF
TGTGCCAGCTCCGACAGCATATCCACTGAAGCTTTCTTT
>-|TRBV2|TRBJ1-4|once
CASSLEGNEKLFF
TGTGCCAGCAGCCTCGAGGGAAATGAAAAACTGTTTTTT
>-|TRBV4-1|TRBJ1-6|-
CASSQAQSSYNSPLHF
TGCGCCAGCAGCCAAGCCCAGAGCTCCTATAATTCACCCCTCCACTTT
>TRBD1|TRBV18|TRBJ1-2|-
CASSPNGQANYGYTF
TGTGCCAGCTCGCCCAACGGACAGGCCAACTATGGCTACACCTTC
>-|TRBV27|TRBJ1-4|-
CASSATGLRKLFF
TGTGCCAGCAGTGCAACGGGACTAAGAAAACTGTTTTTT
>-|TRBV28|TRBJ2-7|-
CASSFTSEQYF
TGTGCCAGCAGTTTTACGAGCGAGCAGTACTTC
>-|TRBV2|TRBJ2-5|-
CASRGDQETQYF
TGTGCCTCCCGAGGAGACCAAGAGACCCAGTACTTC
>-|TRBV15|TRBJ2-5|-
CATSREETQYF
TGTGCCACCAGCAGAGAAGAGACCCAGTACTTC
>-|TRBV27|TRBJ1-5|-
CASAKGIEPQHF
TGTGCCAGCGCGAAGGGAATAGAGCCCCAGCATTTT
>-|TRBV30|TRBJ2-2|-
CAWRPEGTGELFF
TGTGCCTGGAGACCAGAGGGCACCGGGGAGCTGTTTTTT
>-|TRBV19|TRBJ2-5|-
CASSAQTKQETQYF
TGTGCCAGTAGTGCCCAGACAAAACAAGAGACCCAGTACTTC
>-|TRBV30|TRBJ1-1|few
CAWSLGTQAFF
TGTGCCTGGAGTCTGGGGACTCAAGCTTTCTTT
>-|TRBV7-9|TRBJ1-6|-
CASSLESPLHF
TGTGCCAGCAGCTTAGAATCACCCCTCCACTTT
>-|TRBV9|TRBJ1-6|-
CASSFRRNSPLHF
TGTGCCAGCAGCTTCAGACGGAATTCACCCCTCCACTTT
>-|TRBV10-2|TRBJ2-7|-
CASSGESATLTQYF
TGCGCCAGCAGTGGGGAAAGCGCCACCCTTACCCAGTACTTC
>-|TRBV15|TRBJ1-6|few
CATSRDGDSGVGSPLHF
TGTGCCACCAGCAGAGATGGGGACTCAGGGGTAGGTTCACCCCTCCACTTT
>-|TRBV30|TRBJ1-6|-
CAWTTGIFYNSPLHF
TGTGCCTGGACGACCGGAATCTTTTATAATTCACCCCTCCACTTT
>-|TRBV5-1|TRBJ1-4|-
CASNSGQGNEKLFF
TGCGCCAGCAACTCGGGGCAGGGCAATGAAAAACTGTTTTTT
>-|TRBV19|TRBJ2-5|-
CASKDFQETQYF
TGTGCCAGCAAGGACTTTCAAGAGACCCAGTACTTC
>TRBD2|TRBV19|TRBJ2-5|-
CASSILAGGMETQYF
TGTGCCAGTAGTATCCTAGCGGGGGGCATGGAGACCCAGTACTTC
>TRBD1|TRBV4-1|TRBJ2-7|-
CASSQAGQGGLTEQYF
TGCGCCAGCAGCCAGGCCGGACAGGGGGGTCTGACCGAGCAGTACTTC
>-|TRBV6-6|TRBJ1-3|-
CASSYPGSGSGNTIYF
TGTGCCAGCAGTTACCCCGGGAGTGGGTCTGGAAACACCATATATTTT
>TRBD1|TRBV6-6|TRBJ1-5|-
CASRGQGNQPQHF
TGTGCCAGCAGGGGACAGGGCAATCAGCCCCAGCATTTT